This TCR beta chain was retrieved from a study of chemoradiotherapy in HPV16-positive cancers. The method was immunoSEQ multiplex PCR; TCRdb's version includes in-frame clones alone and lacks a portion of them. The sample has about 31,000 clones, roughly 82% seen once; the top ten hold approximately 5.5%. Per germline, CDR1 SEHNR and CDR2 FQNEAQ (reference sequence). The CDR3 runs to 14 residues. J lost 1 base, V lost 4 bases, and 3 bases had no gene match. The chain carries TRBV7-9 and TRBJ1-1; the match to TRBD1 covers 7 bases. The sequence derives from a human donor with HPV-associated anogenital cancer. The material was blood, obtained from a patient who underwent chemoradiotherapy. Written as DNA, the CDR3 is TGTGCCAGCAGCTCGACAGGGAAGAACACTGAAGCTTTCTTT. It yields the protein CASSSTGKNTEAFF. Looking up the rest from reference TRBV7-9 and TRBJ1-1 gives the full variable domain: DTGVSQNPRHKITKRGQNVTFRCDPISEHNRLYWYRQTLGQGPEFLTYFQNEAQLEKSRLLSDRFSAERPKGSFSTLEIQRTEQGDSAMYLCASSSTGKNTEAFFGQGTRLTVV.